The sequence of this T cell receptor beta chain was determined in a study of T cell repertoires in cytomegalovirus infection. Overall study context: Indications of both CMV infection and matching HLA type were provided by public TCR beta signatures. Study-wide points: Predominance within the ex vivo response was attributable to HLA-C-restricted CMV-specific TCR beta clonotypes. Using cumulative public TCR beta family frequency, the authors identified those who carried CMV together with the relevant HLA.

The CDR3 runs 14 residues. The germline V gene has CDR1 MDHEN and CDR2 SYDVKM. V dropped 6 bases and J dropped 2 bases, with 13 bases sitting between them. TCRdb ran MiXCR on the reads and lists one entry per CDR3 protein. The top ten clones hold 12% of a sample with some 300,000 distinct CDR3 sequences, 17% of them seen once. Concerning this clonotype itself: Its antigen remains unidentified.

Sequenced input: PBMCs. The J gene is TRBJ1-1, the V gene TRBV28, with a possible D match to TRBD1 (5 bases). The clonotype comes from a human donor in good health (CMV status not recorded). Some clones in this sample may be carry-over from other donors' samples. In DNA form, the CDR3 reads TGTGCCAGCAGACCGGGGCAGACCAACACTGAAGCTTTCTTT. Translated: CASRPGQTNTEAFF.